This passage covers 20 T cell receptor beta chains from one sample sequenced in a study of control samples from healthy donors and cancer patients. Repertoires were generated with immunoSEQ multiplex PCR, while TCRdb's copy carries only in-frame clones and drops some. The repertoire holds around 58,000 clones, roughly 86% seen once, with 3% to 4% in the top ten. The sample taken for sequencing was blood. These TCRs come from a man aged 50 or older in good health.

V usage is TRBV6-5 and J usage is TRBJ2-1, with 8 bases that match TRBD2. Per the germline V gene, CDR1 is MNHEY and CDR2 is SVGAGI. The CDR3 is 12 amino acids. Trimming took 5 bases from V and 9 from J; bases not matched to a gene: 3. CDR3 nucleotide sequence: TGTGCCAGCAGTAGTAGCGGGGCTGAGCAGTTCTTC. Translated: CASSSSGAEQFF.

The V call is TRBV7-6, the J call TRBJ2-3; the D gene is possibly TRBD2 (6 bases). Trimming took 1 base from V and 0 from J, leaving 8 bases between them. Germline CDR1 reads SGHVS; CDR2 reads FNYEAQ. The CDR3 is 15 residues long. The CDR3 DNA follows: TGTGCCAGCAGCTTAGGCGGGACTAGCACAGATACGCAGTATTTT. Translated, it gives CASSLGGTSTDTQYF.

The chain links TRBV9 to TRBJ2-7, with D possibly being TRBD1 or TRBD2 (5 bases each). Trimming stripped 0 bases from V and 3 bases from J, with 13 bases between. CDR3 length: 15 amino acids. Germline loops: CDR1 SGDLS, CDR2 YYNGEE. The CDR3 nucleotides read TGTGCCAGCAGCGTAGGGGGAGTGGGGGTCTACGAGCAGTACTTC. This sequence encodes CASSVGGVGVYEQYF.

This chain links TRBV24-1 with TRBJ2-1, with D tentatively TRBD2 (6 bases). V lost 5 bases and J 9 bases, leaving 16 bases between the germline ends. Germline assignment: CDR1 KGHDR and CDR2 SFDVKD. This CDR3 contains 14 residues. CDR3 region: CATSGPGEWSEQFF. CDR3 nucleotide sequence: TGTGCCACCAGTGGACCGGGAGAGTGGAGTGAGCAGTTCTTC.

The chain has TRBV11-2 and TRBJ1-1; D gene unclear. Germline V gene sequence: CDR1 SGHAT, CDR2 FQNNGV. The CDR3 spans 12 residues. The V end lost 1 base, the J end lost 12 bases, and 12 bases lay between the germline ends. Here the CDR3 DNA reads TGTGCCAGCAGCTTAGTGTCGGCAGCTCCTTTCTTT. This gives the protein CASSLVSAAPFF.

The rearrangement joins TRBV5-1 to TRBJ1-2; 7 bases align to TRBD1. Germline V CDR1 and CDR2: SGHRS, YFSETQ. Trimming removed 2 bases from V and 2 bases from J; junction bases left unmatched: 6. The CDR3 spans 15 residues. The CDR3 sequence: CASSFGQASNYGYTF. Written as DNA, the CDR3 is TGCGCCAGCAGCTTTGGACAGGCCTCAAACTATGGCTACACCTTC.

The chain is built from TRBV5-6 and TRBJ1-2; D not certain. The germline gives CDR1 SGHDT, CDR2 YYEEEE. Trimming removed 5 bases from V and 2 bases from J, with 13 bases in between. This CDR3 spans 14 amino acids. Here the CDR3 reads CASSTYVVNYGYTF. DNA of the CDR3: TGTGCCAGCAGTACTTACGTGGTGAACTATGGCTACACCTTC.

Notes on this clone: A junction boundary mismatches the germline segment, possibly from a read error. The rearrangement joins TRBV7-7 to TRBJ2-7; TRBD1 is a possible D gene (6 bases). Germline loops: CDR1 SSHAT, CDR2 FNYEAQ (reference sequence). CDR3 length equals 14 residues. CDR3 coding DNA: TGTGCTAGCAGCTTAGGGCCAGGGGCTTACGAGCAGTACTTC. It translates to CASSLGPGAYEQYF.

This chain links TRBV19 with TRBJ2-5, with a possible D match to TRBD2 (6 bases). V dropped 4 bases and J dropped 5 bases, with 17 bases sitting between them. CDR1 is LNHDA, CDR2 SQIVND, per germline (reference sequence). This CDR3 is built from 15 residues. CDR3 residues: CASSTRRGGVETQYF. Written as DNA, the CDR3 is TGTGCCAGTAGTACGAGGAGGGGAGGTGTTGAGACCCAGTACTTC.

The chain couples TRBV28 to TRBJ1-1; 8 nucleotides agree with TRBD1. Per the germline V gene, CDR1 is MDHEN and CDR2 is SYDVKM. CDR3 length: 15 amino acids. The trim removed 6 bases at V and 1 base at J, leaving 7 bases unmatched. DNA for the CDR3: TGTGCCAGCAGAACCTGGACAGGGAAGAACACTGAAGCTTTCTTT. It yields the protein CASRTWTGKNTEAFF.

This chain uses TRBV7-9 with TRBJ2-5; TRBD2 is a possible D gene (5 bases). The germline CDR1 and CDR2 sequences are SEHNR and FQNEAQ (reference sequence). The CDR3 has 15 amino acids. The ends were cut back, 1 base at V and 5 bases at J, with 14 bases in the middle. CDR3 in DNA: TGTGCCAGCAGCTTAGTCTCGGGCCCTAGCGAGACCCAGTACTTC. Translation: CASSLVSGPSETQYF.

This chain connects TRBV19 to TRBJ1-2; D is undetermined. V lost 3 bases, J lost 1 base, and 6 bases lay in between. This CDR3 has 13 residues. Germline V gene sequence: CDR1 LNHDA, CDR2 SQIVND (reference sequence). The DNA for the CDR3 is TGTGCCAGTAGTATGGAGGGTAACTATGGCTACACCTTC. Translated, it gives CASSMEGNYGYTF.

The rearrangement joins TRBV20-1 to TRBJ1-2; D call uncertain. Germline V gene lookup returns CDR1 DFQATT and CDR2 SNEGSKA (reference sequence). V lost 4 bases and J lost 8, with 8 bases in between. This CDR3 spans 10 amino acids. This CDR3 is CSATGGGYTF. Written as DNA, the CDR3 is TGCAGTGCTACAGGCGGCGGCTACACCTTC.

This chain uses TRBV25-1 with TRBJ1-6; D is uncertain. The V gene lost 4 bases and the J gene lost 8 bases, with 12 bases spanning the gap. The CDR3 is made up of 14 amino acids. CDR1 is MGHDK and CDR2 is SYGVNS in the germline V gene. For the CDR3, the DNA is TGTGCCAGCAGTGGACCCTCTTTCGATTCACCCCTCCACTTT. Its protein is CASSGPSFDSPLHF.

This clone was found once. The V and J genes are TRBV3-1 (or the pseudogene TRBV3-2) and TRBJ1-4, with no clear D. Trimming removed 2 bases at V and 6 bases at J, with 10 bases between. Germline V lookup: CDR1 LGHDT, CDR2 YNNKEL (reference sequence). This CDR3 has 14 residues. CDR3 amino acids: CASSQTVIDEKLFF. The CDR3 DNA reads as TGTGCCAGCAGCCAAACGGTGATAGATGAAAAACTGTTTTTT.

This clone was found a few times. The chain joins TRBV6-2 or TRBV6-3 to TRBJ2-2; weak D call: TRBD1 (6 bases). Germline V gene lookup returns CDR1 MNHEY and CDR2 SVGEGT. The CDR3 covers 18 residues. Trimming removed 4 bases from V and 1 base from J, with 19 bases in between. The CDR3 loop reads CASSSSRTEVENTGELFF. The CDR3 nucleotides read TGTGCCAGCAGTTCCTCCAGGACAGAAGTCGAGAACACCGGGGAGCTGTTTTTT.

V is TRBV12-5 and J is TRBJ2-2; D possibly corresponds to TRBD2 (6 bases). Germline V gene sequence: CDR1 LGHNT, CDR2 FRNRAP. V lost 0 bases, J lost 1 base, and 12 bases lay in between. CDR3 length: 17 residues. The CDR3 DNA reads TGTGCTAGTGGTTTGGTACGGGCGGGGTTGAACACCGGGGAGCTGTTTTTT. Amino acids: CASGLVRAGLNTGELFF.

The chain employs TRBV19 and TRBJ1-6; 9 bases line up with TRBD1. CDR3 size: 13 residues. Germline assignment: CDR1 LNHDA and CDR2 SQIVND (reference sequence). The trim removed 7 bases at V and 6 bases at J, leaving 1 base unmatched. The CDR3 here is CASTDRGNSPLHF. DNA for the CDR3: TGTGCCAGTACGGACAGGGGTAATTCACCCCTCCACTTT.

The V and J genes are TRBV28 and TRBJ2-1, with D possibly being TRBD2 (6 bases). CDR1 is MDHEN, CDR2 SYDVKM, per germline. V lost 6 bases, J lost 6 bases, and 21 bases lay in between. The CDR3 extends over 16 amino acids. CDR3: CASSLGGGGGVNEQFF. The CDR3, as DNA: TGTGCCAGCAGCCTAGGAGGAGGTGGAGGGGTCAATGAGCAGTTCTTC.

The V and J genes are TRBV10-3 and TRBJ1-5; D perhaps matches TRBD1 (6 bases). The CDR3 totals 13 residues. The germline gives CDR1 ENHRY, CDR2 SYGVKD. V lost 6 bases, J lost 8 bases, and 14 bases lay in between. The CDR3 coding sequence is TGTGCCATCAGGAGCAGGGGCGGGGAGCCCCAGCATTTT. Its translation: CAIRSRGGEPQHF.